The entry below describes one T cell receptor (beta chain). Its matching antigen is unknown. The germline V gene encodes CDR1 ENHRY and CDR2 SYGVKD. The CDR3 runs to 13 residues. This sample is part of a study of monozygotic twins with inflammatory bowel disease. Study-wide results and caveats: Concordant and discordant twins showed no difference in repertoire similarity, possibly from limited power. Using the inverse Simpson index, IBD patients had lower TCRbeta diversity than healthy co-twins. Researchers were unable to tell different T cell subtypes apart.

Template switching appended UMIs that held a 6-nucleotide sample barcode. TCRdb reprocessed the 5' RACE reads and keeps a single row for each CDR3 protein, giving no DNA. Its table lists approximately 160,000 distinct CDR3 sequences. This sequence originates from a human donor with ulcerative colitis or Crohn's disease, or a healthy co-twin of an affected twin (not recorded which). The sample comprised blood. The chain joins TRBV10-3 to TRBJ2-1; TCRdb lists TRBD1, though no DNA is available to test this call. The CDR3 sequence is CAISESGGNEQFF.